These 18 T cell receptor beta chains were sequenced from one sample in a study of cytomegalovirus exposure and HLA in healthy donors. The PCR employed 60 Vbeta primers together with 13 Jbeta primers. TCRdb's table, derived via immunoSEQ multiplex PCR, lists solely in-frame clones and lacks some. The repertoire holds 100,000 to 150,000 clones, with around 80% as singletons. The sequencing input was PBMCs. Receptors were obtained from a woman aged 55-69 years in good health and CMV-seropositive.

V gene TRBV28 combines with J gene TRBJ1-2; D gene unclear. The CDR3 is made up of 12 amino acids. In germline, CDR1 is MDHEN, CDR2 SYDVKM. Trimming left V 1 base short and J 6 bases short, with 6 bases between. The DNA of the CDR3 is TGTGCCAGCAGTTTATATCAGAATGGCTACACCTTC. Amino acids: CASSLYQNGYTF.

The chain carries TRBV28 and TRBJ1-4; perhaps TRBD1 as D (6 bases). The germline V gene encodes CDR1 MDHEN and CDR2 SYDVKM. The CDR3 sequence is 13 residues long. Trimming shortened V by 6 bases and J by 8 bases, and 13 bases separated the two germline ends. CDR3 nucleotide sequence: TGTGCCAGCAGGTCAGGGACACTCGAAAAACTGTTTTTT. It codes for CASRSGTLEKLFF.

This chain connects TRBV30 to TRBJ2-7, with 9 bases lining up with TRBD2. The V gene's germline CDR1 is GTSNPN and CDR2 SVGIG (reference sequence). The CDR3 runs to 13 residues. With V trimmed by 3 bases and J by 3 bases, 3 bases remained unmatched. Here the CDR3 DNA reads TGTGCCTGGAGGCTAGCGGGAATCTACGAGCAGTACTTC. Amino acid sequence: CAWRLAGIYEQYF.

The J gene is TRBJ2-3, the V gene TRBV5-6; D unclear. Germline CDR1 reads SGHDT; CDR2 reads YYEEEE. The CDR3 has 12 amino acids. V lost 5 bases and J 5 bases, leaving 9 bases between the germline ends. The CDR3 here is CASSRLEDTQYF. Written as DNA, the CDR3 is TGTGCCAGCAGTAGACTCGAAGATACGCAGTATTTT.

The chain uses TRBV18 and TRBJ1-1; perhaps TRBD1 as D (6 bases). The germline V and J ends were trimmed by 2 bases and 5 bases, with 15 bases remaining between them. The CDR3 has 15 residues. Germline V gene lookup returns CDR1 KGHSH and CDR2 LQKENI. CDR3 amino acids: CASSPVGGARTEAFF. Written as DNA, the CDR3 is TGTGCCAGCTCACCAGTAGGGGGGGCGCGGACTGAAGCTTTCTTT.

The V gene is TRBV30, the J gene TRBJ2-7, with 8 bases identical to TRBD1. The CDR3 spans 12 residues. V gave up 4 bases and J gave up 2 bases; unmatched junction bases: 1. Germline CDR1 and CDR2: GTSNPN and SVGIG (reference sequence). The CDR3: CAWTGGAYEQYF. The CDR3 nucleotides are TGTGCCTGGACAGGGGGCGCCTACGAGCAGTACTTC.

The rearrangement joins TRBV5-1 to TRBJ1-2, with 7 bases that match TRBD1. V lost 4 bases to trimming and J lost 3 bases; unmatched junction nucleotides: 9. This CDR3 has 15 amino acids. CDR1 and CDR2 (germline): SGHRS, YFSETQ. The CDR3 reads CASSPGGSLYYGYTF. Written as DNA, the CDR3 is TGCGCCAGCAGCCCAGGGGGGTCCTTATACTATGGCTACACCTTC.

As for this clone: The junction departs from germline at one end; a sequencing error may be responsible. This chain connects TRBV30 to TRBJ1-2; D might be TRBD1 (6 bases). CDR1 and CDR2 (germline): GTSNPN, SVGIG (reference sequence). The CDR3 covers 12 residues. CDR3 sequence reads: CAWDQGPTAVAF. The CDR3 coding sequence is TGTGCCTGGGATCAGGGGCCTACGGCAGTCGCCTTC. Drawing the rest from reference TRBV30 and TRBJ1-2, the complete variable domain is SQTIHQWPATLVQPVGSPLSLECTVEGTSNPNLYWYRQAAGRGLQLLFYSVGIGQISSEVPQNLSASRPQDRQFILSSKKLLLSDSGFYLCAWDQGPTAVAFGSGTRLTVV.

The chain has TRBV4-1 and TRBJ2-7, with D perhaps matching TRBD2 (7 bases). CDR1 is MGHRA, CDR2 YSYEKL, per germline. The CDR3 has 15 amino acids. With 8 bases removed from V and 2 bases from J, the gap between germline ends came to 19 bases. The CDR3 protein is CASQEEGGMAYEQYF. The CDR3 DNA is TGCGCCAGCCAAGAGGAGGGGGGGATGGCCTACGAGCAGTACTTC.

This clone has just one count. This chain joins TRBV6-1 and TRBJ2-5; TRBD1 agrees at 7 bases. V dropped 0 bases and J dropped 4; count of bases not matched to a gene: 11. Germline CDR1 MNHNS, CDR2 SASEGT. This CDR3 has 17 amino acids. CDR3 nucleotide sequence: TGTGCCAGCAGTGAAGCGCAAGGGGGCGGTCGGGGAGAGACCCAGTACTTC. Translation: CASSEAQGGGRGETQYF.

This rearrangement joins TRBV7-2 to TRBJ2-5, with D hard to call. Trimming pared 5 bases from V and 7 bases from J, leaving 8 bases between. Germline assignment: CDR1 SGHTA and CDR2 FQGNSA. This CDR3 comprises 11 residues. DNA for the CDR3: TGTGCCAGCAGCCCCGGAGTGACCCAGTACTTC. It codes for CASSPGVTQYF.

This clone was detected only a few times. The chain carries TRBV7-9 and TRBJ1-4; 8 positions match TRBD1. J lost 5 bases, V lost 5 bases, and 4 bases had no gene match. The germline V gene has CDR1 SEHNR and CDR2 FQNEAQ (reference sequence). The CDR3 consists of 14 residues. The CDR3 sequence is CASSPQGVNEKLFF. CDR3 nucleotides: TGTGCCAGCAGCCCACAGGGGGTGAATGAAAAACTGTTTTTT.

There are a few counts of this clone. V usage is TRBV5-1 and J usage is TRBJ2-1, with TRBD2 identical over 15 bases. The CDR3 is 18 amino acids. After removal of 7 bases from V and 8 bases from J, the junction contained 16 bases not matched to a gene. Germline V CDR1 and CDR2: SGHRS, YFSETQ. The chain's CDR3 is CASESRTSGRARSDEQFF. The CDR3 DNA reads TGCGCCAGCGAGAGCCGGACTAGCGGGAGGGCACGGTCGGATGAGCAGTTCTTC.

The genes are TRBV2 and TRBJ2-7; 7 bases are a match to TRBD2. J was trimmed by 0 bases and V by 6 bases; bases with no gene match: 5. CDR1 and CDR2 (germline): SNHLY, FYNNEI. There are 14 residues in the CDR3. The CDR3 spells CASRTSSGSYEQYF. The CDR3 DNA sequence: TGTGCCAGCAGGACTTCTAGCGGCTCCTACGAGCAGTACTTC.

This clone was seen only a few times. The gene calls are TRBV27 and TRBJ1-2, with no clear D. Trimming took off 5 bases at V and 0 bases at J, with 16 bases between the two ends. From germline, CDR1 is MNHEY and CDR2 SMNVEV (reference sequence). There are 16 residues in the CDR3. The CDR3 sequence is CASSRTQAPPNYGYTF. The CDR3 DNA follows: TGTGCCAGCAGTCGTACCCAGGCCCCTCCTAACTATGGCTACACCTTC.

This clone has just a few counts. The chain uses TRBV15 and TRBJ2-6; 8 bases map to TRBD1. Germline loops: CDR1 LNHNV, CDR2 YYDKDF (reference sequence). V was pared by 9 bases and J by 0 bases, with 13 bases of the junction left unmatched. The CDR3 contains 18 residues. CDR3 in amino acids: CATKQGALSSSGANVLTF. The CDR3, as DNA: TGTGCCACGAAGCAGGGGGCTTTATCCAGCTCTGGGGCCAACGTCCTGACTTTC.

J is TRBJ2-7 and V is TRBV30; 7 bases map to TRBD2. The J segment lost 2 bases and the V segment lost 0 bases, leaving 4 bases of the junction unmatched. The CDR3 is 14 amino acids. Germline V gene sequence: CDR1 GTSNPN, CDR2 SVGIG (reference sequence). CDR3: CAWSVRGRAYEQYF. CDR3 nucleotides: TGTGCCTGGAGTGTACGAGGGAGGGCCTACGAGCAGTACTTC.

The chain's CDR3 is CAWSVSSAGNTEAFF. For the CDR3, the DNA is TGTGCCTGGAGTGTAAGTTCGGCGGGGAACACTGAAGCTTTCTTT. The chain is built from TRBV30 and TRBJ1-1; D not certain. Per germline, CDR1 GTSNPN and CDR2 SVGIG (reference sequence). The CDR3 runs 15 residues. Trimming shortened V by 0 bases and J by 1 base, and 12 bases separated the two germline ends.